This TCR beta chain appears in the sequencing data of a study of blood T cell repertoires in COVID-19. Germline V gives CDR1 SGDLS, CDR2 YYNGEE. The CDR3 spans 15 residues. V was cut by 1 base and J by 8 bases, with 16 bases left in between. The repertoire was sequenced with immunoSEQ multiplex PCR; TCRdb's copy has only in-frame clones and lacks some. The data hold some 320,000 clones, with 70% to 90% observed a single time. Sequencing was performed on peripheral blood. The gene calls are TRBV9 and TRBJ2-1, with D possibly TRBD2 on 5 matching bases. This TCR was recovered from a woman in her forties or fifties who had recovered from COVID-19. CDR3 loop: CASSVLSSKVDEQFF. In DNA form, the CDR3 reads TGTGCCAGCAGCGTACTGTCTAGCAAGGTCGATGAGCAGTTCTTC.